This TCR beta chain comes out of a study of T cells after yellow fever vaccination. This clonotype was seen a few times. Its antigen remains unknown. The germline CDR1 and CDR2 sequences are SGHTA and FQGNSA. The CDR3 runs to 15 residues. V trimming: 5 bases; J trimming: 8 bases; junction bases outside the gene matches: 5. Study conclusions and caveats: The study re-detected most primary-vaccination clones after the booster (96% CD4, around 89% CD8). Only a small proportion of the clonotypes turned up in both the CD4 and the CD8 compartments, likely arising from convergent recombination.

MiXCR, applied by TCRdb to the 5' RACE reads, yields one record per CDR3 protein. The table has about 320,000 distinct CDR3 sequences, 4% to 5.5% seen once; the top ten hold roughly 21%. This material consisted of PBMCs, taken 15 days after the yellow fever booster vaccination. The rearrangement links TRBV7-2 to TRBJ2-1; TRBD2 matches at 14 bases. The TCR was taken from a young man who received the YFV17D yellow fever vaccine. The CDR3: CASSHGTSGGDEQFF. The CDR3 region has the DNA TGTGCCAGCAGCCATGGGACTAGCGGGGGTGATGAGCAGTTCTTC.